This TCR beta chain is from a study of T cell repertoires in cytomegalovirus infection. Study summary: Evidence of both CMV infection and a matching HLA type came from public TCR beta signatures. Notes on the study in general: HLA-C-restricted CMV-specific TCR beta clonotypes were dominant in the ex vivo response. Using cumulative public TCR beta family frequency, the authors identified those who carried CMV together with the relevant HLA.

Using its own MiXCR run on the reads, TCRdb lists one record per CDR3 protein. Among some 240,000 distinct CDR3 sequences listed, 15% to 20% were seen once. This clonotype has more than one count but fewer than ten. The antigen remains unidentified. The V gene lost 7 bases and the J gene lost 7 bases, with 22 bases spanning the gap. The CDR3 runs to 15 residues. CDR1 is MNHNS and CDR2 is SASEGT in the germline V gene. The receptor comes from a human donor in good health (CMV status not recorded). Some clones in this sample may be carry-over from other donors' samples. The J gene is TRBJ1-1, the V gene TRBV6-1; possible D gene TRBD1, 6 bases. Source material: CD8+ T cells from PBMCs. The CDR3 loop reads CASTGRVGGRREAFF. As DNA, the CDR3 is TGTGCCAGCACCGGGAGAGTAGGGGGTCGACGTGAAGCTTTCTTT.